This T cell receptor (beta chain) is from a study of blood T cell repertoires in COVID-19. About the study: COVID-19 samples collected from the United States, Italy and Spain covered acute and convalescent phases. Nucleic acid was either cDNA or gDNA, and it came from T cells, B-cell-depleted T cells, or PBMCs.

The CDR3 has 14 residues. Germline V gives CDR1 KGHSH, CDR2 LQKENI. The ends were cut back, 3 bases at V and 2 bases at J, with 10 bases in the middle. Per the original data handling: Researchers report that nucleated cell counts were estimated from reference gene primer amplification. Profiled with immunoSEQ multiplex PCR; TCRdb holds only in-frame clones, not every one. D and trimming come from the DNA, and the V and J calls and clone size come from that table. The profile covers about 200,000 clones, with 84% appearing a single time and approximately 13% taken by the ten largest. This clone was recorded a few times.

The TCR sequence derives from a human donor in a cohort sampled during active COVID-19. Material: peripheral blood. The chain combines TRBV18 with TRBJ2-5; D not resolved. The CDR3 bases are TGTGCCAGCTCACCTACGACATATCAAGAGACCCAGTACTTC. This translates into CASSPTTYQETQYF.